This T cell receptor beta chain was sequenced during a study of T cells in Graves' hyperthyroidism and ophthalmopathy (dated by TCRdb to 2018 to 2020). For the wider study: Peripheral blood was collected at initial diagnosis, before any treatment. After sampling, hyperthyroidism patients received methimazole starting at 30 mg daily, and ophthalmopathy patients received high-dose intravenous methylprednisolone. Prospective prediction of ophthalmopathy was tested in an independent validation cohort of about 19 hyperthyroidism patients and 15 to 17 patients who later progressed to ophthalmopathy. The paper describes TCR Vbeta CDR3 sequencing of around 130 peripheral blood samples, made up of 43 ophthalmopathy patients, 70 to 75 hyperthyroidism patients and roughly 17 progressor patients. To identify distinguishing TCR V-J signatures, a discovery cohort of 100 or so patients was used, comprising fewer than 45 with Graves' ophthalmopathy and around 60 with stable Graves' hyperthyroidism. The study also compared thyroid tissue and blood T-cell repertoires from 5 to 7 Graves' hyperthyroidism patients. The approximately 98 discovery patients were randomly divided into training and test sets at a 7:3 ratio. Paper-wide results and their limitations: A 13 V-J signature model separated ophthalmopathy from stable hyperthyroidism, with around 88% sensitivity and 81.08% specificity in cross-validation and 80%/75% in testing. Most expanded thyroid clonotypes (frequency above 0.001) were also found in blood, which suggests that blood repertoires may mirror thyroid immune responses. No statistical method was used to fix the sample size in advance, and group allocation was not hidden from the investigators. In validation, the model predicted progression to ophthalmopathy a median of roughly 6.2 months before onset, with over 60% sensitivity and nearly 75% specificity.

This clonotype has at least ten counts. Its specific antigen is unknown. Base qualities are not provided; no much larger clone lies one nucleotide away. Stable Graves' hyperthyroidism was defined as the absence of progression to ophthalmopathy over 18 months of follow-up. Hyperthyroidism patients were newly diagnosed, with disease duration under 2 months, and aged 18 to 65 years. Patients with uncontrolled infections, other autoimmune diseases, pregnancy or lactation were excluded. Diagnoses were established on the basis of clinical symptoms, serum thyroxine and TRAb, thyroid ultrasound, and orbital computed tomography. PBMCs were separated from roughly 10 ml of fresh peripheral blood using Ficoll-Paque density gradient centrifugation. Total RNA was extracted using Trizol reagent, and RNA quality was assessed on an Agilent 2100 Bioanalyzer. The TCR beta CDR3 regions were amplified from RNA transcripts. A first-round RT-PCR of the TCR CDR3 used the HTBI primer set with the Qiagen OneStep RT-PCR kit. Libraries were constructed in a second round of multiplex PCR, after which size selection and purification were performed. Paired-end sequencing of the libraries was performed with 100 bp reads on an Illumina HiSeq2000. On the authors' methods: Raw data were processed with SOAPnuke, discarding reads with adapters, uncalled bases, mean Phred below 15, or no exact constant-primer or identifier match. COPE v1.2.5 was used to merge high-quality paired reads, and clonotypes were defined as unique nucleotide sequences. Clonotypes were aligned to IMGT TRBV, TRBD and TRBJ reference segments using MiTCR v1.1. Only V-J combinations with frequency above 0.0001, covering roughly 99% of repertoires, were analysed. A TCS score was defined as the ratio between F50 (clonal expansion) and ExV (chaos), using BLOSUM62-based TCRdist between CDR3 peptides within each V-J. Welch's t-statistics and random forest reduced around 550 V-J features to about 13, which were used in a naive Bayes classifier (R e1071). TCRdb's own reprocessing of the public reads used fastp at Q25 and MiXCR and kept productive beta chains. Every entry covers one CDR3 protein and lists the most common genes and DNA from its rows. The V and J calls shown here were made by TCRdb, not taken from the authors' results. For this sample the table gives 600,000 to 750,000 distinct CDR3 sequences, of which 17% were detected only once. Roughly a sixth of the sample is held by the ten biggest clonotypes.

The germline V gene gives CDR1 as SGHTA and CDR2 as FQGNSA. The CDR3 sequence holds 16 residues, the cysteine and phenylalanine included. Only CDR3 DNA is held: 48 bases, read in frame from base 1. Unmatched junction bases come to 9, with V trimmed by 5 bases and J by 2 bases. The TCR was taken from a man between 45 and 60 years old with Graves' hyperthyroidism. This chain joins TRBV7-2 to TRBJ2-3; 8 nucleotides in the junction match TRBD2. Sequencing was done on a sample of blood. The base sequence is TGTGCCAGCAGCCCGACTGGCGGGAGGTTCACAGATACGCAGTATTTT. Its translation reads: CASSPTGGRFTDTQYF.